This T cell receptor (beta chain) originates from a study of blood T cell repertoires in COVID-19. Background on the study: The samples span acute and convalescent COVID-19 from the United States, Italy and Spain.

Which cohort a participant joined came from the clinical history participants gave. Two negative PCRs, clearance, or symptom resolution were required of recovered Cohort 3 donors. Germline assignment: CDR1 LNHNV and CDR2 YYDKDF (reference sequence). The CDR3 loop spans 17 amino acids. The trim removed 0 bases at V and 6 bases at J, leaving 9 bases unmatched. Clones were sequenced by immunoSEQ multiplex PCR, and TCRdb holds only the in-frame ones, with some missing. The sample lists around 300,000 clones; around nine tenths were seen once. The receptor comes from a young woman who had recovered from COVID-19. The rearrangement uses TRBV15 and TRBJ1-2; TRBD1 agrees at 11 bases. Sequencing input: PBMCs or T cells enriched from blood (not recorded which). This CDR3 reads CATSRDIGGQGADGYTF. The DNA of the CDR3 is TGTGCCACCAGCAGAGATATAGGAGGACAGGGGGCTGATGGCTACACCTTC. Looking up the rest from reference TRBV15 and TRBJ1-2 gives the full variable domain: DAMVIQNPRYQVTQFGKPVTLSCSQTLNHNVMYWYQQKSSQAPKLLFHYYDKDFNNEADTPDNFQSRRPNTSFCFLDIRSPGLGDTAMYLCATSRDIGGQGADGYTFGSGTRLTVV.